The T cell receptor beta chain under discussion was sequenced for a study of cytomegalovirus exposure and HLA in healthy donors. As for the study in general: Early released data had around 88 million unique TCRs, all coming from HLA-typed donors.

The PCR ran on 60 Vbeta and 13 Jbeta primers. Assay used: immunoSEQ multiplex PCR; TCRdb lists only in-frame clones, some missing. This table has under 150,000 clones, 8.9% appearing once. Looked up from germline, CDR1 is SGHTA and CDR2 is FQGNSA. The J segment lost 2 bases and the V segment lost 0 bases, leaving 4 bases of the junction unmatched. There are 16 residues in the CDR3. The table lists this clone with a few counts. Antigen: not known. Overall study results and limits: Investigators reported 164 TCR beta chains as tied to cytomegalovirus.

The TCR comes from a woman aged 40 to 50 in good health and CMV-seropositive. Material for sequencing was PBMCs. The J gene is TRBJ2-3, the V gene TRBV7-2; 8 bases fit TRBD2. CDR3 nucleotides: TGTGCCAGCAGCTTAGCGTCTAGCGGGTTCACAGATACGCAGTATTTT. Translated, it gives CASSLASSGFTDTQYF. The full variable domain, completed using reference TRBV7-2 and TRBJ2-3, is GAGVSQSPSNKVTEKGKDVELRCDPISGHTALYWYRQSLGQGLEFLIYFQGNSAPDKSGLPSDRFSAERTGGSVSTLTIQRTQQEDSAVYLCASSLASSGFTDTQYFGPGTRLTVL.